This paragraph covers one TCR beta chain sequence. This sample was included in a study of blood T cell repertoires in COVID-19. Study-wide background: Collection of acute and convalescent COVID-19 samples took place in the United States, Italy and Spain. The analysed material was cDNA or gDNA that came from T cells, B-cell-depleted T cells, or PBMCs.

This CDR3 is built from 14 residues. V was cut by 3 bases and J by 1 base, with 9 bases left in between. Germline V CDR1 and CDR2: MNHEY, SMNVEV (reference sequence). As handled by the study authors: Amplification with reference gene primers provided the estimates of nucleated cell counts. The assay was immunoSEQ multiplex PCR, and TCRdb's table has in-frame clones only and misses some. V, J and clone size are taken as reported in that table, and D and trimming were inferred from the DNA itself. This table has around 78,000 clones, 88% appearing once. The sample taken for sequencing was peripheral blood. The chain links TRBV27 to TRBJ1-1; the D is unclear. The receptor was derived from a human donor in a cohort sampled during active COVID-19. CDR3 nucleotide sequence: TGTGCCAGCAGTTTTCGGCCGGGGAACACTGAAGCTTTCTTT. It yields the protein CASSFRPGNTEAFF.